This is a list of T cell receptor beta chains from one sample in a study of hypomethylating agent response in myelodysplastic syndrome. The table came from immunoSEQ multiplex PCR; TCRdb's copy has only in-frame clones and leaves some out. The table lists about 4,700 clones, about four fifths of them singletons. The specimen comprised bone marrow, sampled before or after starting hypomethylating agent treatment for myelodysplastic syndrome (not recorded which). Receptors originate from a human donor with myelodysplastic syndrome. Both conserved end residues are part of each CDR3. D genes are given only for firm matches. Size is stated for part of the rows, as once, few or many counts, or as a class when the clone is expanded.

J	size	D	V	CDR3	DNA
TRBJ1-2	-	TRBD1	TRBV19	CASSRDRRDGYTF	TGTGCCAGTAGCCGGGACAGAAGGGATGGCTACACCTTC
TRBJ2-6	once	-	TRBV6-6	CASSYSSVSGANVLTF	TGTGCCAGCAGTTACTCGTCGGTTTCCGGGGCCAACGTCCTGACTTTC
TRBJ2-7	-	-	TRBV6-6	CASSYSWAQPYEQYF	TGTGCCAGCAGTTACTCCTGGGCACAGCCCTACGAGCAGTACTTC
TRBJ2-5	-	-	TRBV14	CASSQAGGETQYF	TGTGCCAGCAGCCAAGCGGGCGGGGAGACCCAGTACTTC
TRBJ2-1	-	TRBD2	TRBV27	CASSLRLAGSYNEQFF	TGTGCCAGCAGTTTAAGGCTAGCGGGAAGCTACAATGAGCAGTTCTTC
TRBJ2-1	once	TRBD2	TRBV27	CASSFYSGRFDEQFF	TGTGCCAGCAGTTTTTATAGCGGGAGGTTCGATGAGCAGTTCTTC
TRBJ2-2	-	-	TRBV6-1	CASSEQVTGELFF	TGTGCCAGCAGTGAACAAGTAACCGGGGAGCTGTTTTTT
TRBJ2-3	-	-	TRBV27	CASSFKGGPDTQYF	TGTGCCAGCAGTTTTAAGGGGGGCCCAGATACGCAGTATTTT
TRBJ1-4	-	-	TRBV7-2	CASSLEPRRGADEKLFF	TGTGCCAGCAGCTTAGAACCCCGGAGAGGGGCAGATGAAAAACTGTTTTTT
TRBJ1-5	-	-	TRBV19	CASRLGGTLHQPQHF	TGTGCCAGTAGATTGGGCGGCACCCTTCATCAGCCCCAGCATTTT
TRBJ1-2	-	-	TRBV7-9	CASSLVGNRANYGYTF	TGTGCCAGCAGCTTAGTCGGGAACAGGGCTAACTATGGCTACACCTTC
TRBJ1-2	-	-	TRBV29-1	CSVLDTYGVGYTF	TGCAGCGTCCTGGACACCTACGGGGTTGGCTACACCTTC
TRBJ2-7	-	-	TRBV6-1	CASSEGQYEQYF	TGTGCCAGCAGTGAAGGGCAGTACGAGCAGTACTTC
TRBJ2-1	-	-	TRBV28	CASTGDSTYNEQFF	TGTGCCAGCACGGGAGACAGCACGTATAATGAGCAGTTCTTC
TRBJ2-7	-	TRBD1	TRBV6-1	CASSEGGQGAHEQYF	TGTGCCAGCAGTGAAGGGGGACAGGGGGCCCACGAGCAGTACTTC
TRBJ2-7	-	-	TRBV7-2	CASSPGTRTYEQYF	TGTGCCAGCAGCCCCGGGACGCGCACCTACGAGCAGTACTTC
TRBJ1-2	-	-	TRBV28	CASSDMGGYTF	TGTGCCAGCAGTGACATGGGTGGCTACACCTTC
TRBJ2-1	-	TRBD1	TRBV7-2	CASSPWTGGVNEQFF	TGTGCCAGCAGCCCCTGGACAGGGGGTGTCAATGAGCAGTTCTTC
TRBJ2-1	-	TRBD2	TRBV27	CASSLTGTSGRGEQFF	TGTGCCAGCAGTTTGACCGGGACTAGCGGGAGGGGGGAGCAGTTCTTC
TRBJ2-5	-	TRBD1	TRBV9	CASSVDRGPETQYF	TGTGCCAGCAGCGTAGATAGGGGGCCGGAGACCCAGTACTTC
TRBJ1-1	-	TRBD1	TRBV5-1	CASGEQGPEKAFF	TGCGCCAGCGGGGAACAGGGGCCTGAGAAAGCTTTCTTT
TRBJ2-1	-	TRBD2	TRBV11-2	CASSLRPGTSGFNEQFF	TGTGCCAGCAGCTTAAGGCCGGGGACTAGCGGGTTCAATGAGCAGTTCTTC
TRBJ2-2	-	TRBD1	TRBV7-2	CASSPTGSTGELFF	TGTGCCAGCAGCCCGACAGGGTCCACCGGGGAGCTGTTTTTT
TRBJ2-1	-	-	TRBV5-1	CASSLPNRLDQFF	TGCGCCAGCAGCTTACCCAACAGACTAGATCAGTTCTTC
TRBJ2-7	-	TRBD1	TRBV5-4	CASSPDPGQGAYEQYF	TGTGCCAGCAGCCCCGATCCGGGACAGGGGGCCTACGAGCAGTACTTC
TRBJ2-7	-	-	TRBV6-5	CASRSPGMGYEQYF	TGTGCCAGCAGATCGCCAGGGATGGGCTACGAGCAGTACTTC
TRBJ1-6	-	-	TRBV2	CAIQDSYNSPLHF	TGTGCCATCCAGGATTCATATAATTCACCCCTCCACTTT
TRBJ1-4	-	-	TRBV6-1	CASSPTNEKLFF	TGTGCCAGCAGTCCAACTAATGAAAAACTGTTTTTT
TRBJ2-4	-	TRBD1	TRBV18	CASSPWDRGIAKNIQYF	TGTGCCAGCTCACCATGGGACAGGGGGATAGCCAAAAACATTCAGTACTTC
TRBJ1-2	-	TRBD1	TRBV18	CASSPPWGQGIGGYTF	TGTGCCAGCTCACCCCCTTGGGGACAGGGAATTGGTGGCTACACCTTC